The source of this TCR beta chain is a study of blood T cell repertoires in COVID-19. On the study more broadly: There were acute and convalescent COVID-19 samples, and they came from the United States, Italy and Spain. PBMCs, B-cell-depleted T cells, or T cells were the source of the cDNA or gDNA that made up the material.

Germline V CDR1 and CDR2: SGDLS, YYNGEE. V was trimmed by 0 bases and J by 2 bases, leaving 11 bases between them. CDR3 size: 15 residues. As processed by the authors: Scientists estimated how many nucleated cells there were by amplifying reference gene primers. Repertoires were generated with immunoSEQ multiplex PCR, while TCRdb's copy carries only in-frame clones and drops some. V, J and clone size were drawn from that table, and D and trimming were deduced from the DNA. This table has around 250,000 clones, about 88% appearing once. The sequence derives from a woman in her 70s with active or convalescent COVID-19. Sequenced input: peripheral blood. The rearrangement uses TRBV9 and TRBJ1-1; the D is unclear. CDR3 residues: CASSVAPGLNTEAFF. Here the CDR3 DNA reads TGTGCCAGCAGCGTAGCCCCAGGCCTAAACACTGAAGCTTTCTTT. The complete variable domain, with remaining parts taken from reference TRBV9 and TRBJ1-1, reads DSGVTQTPKHLITATGQRVTLRCSPRSGDLSVYWYQQSLDQGLQFLIQYYNGEERAKGNILERFSAQQFPDLHSELNLSSLELGDSALYFCASSVAPGLNTEAFFGQGTRLTVV.